A selection of T cell receptor beta chains follows, all from one sample in a study of T-cell memory formation after mild COVID-19. MiXCR, run by TCRdb on the 5' RACE reads, gives a single entry per CDR3 protein. This sample has about 27,000 distinct CDR3 sequences; approximately 7% occur once, and the top ten carry around an eighth. The source material was PBMCs or a T cell subset sorted from them (not recorded which). These receptors originate from an adult woman who had mild COVID-19 (a few samples of this study predate the infection). Cell type and time point are not known. The CDR3 runs from the conserved cysteine through the conserved F or W. Fields, in order: D gene, V gene, clone size, J gene, CDR3 protein, CDR3 DNA. D genes are given only for firm matches. Not every row has a clone size; where given, it reads once, few, many or a size class.

TRBD1,TRBV20-1,many,TRBJ1-1,CSASGTGGSAEAFF,TGCAGTGCTAGCGGAACAGGGGGCAGCGCTGAAGCTTTCTTT
.,TRBV19,.,TRBJ2-7,CASSAEGRVRGEQYF,TGTGCCAGTAGTGCGGAGGGGCGGGTAAGGGGCGAGCAGTACTTC
TRBD2,TRBV9,many,TRBJ2-1,CASSPRGGHILDEQFF,TGTGCCAGCAGCCCGCGGGGGGGGCACATCCTCGATGAGCAGTTCTTC
.,TRBV29-1,.,TRBJ1-1,CSVESGAGTEAFF,TGCAGCGTTGAATCGGGGGCAGGGACTGAAGCTTTCTTT
.,TRBV12-3/TRBV12-4,many,TRBJ1-4,CASSETGEKLFF,TGTGCCAGCAGTGAAACAGGCGAAAAACTGTTTTTT
.,TRBV5-1,many,TRBJ1-1,CASSFGSTNTEAFF,TGCGCCAGCAGCTTCGGGTCAACGAACACTGAAGCTTTCTTT
TRBD2,TRBV5-5,many,TRBJ2-7,CASSSLGLAGADEQYF,TGTGCCAGCAGCTCCTTAGGACTAGCGGGAGCCGACGAGCAGTACTTC
.,TRBV6-1,many,TRBJ2-1,CASRLETSNTYNEQFF,TGTGCCAGCAGGTTAGAGACCTCCAATACTTACAATGAGCAGTTCTTC
.,TRBV7-9,many,TRBJ1-6,CASSLWELSGNSYNSPLHF,TGTGCCAGCAGCTTGTGGGAATTGTCAGGGAACTCCTATAATTCACCCCTCCACTTT
.,TRBV7-9,many,TRBJ2-7,CASSDTNEGAGEQYF,TGTGCCAGCAGCGACACAAATGAGGGGGCGGGGGAGCAGTACTTC